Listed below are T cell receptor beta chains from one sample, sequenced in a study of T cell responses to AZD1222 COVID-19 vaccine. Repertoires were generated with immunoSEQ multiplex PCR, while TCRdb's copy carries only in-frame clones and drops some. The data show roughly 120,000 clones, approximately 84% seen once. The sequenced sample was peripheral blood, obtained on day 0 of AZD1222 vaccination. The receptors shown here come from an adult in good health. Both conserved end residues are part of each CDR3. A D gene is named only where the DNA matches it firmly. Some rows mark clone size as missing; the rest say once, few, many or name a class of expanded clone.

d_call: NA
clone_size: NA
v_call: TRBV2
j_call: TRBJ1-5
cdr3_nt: TGTGCCAGCAGTGAAGCGCTGGGTTGGGGGAATCAGCCCCAGCATTTT
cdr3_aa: CASSEALGWGNQPQHF

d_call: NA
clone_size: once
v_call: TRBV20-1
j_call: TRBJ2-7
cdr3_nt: TGCAGTGCTAGTGGGGGCGGCTTCGGATACGAGCAGTACTTC
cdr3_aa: CSASGGGFGYEQYF

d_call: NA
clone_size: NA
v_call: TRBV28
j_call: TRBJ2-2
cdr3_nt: TGTGCCAGCAGTTTACCTAGCAAGAACACCGGGGAGCTGTTTTTT
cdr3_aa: CASSLPSKNTGELFF

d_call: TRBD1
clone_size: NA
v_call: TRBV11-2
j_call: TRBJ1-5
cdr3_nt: TGTGCCAGCAGCTTAGCACAGGGGGGCAATCAGCCCCAGCATTTT
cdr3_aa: CASSLAQGGNQPQHF

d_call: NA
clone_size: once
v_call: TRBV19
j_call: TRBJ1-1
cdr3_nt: TGTGCCAGTAGGGAACGTTTGAACACTGAAGCTTTCTTT
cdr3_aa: CASRERLNTEAFF

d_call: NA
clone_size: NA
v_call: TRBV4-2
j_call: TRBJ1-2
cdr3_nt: TGTGCCAGCAGCCAAAACCCCACCGGGAGCAGTTTCGCCTATGGCTACACCTTC
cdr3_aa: CASSQNPTGSSFAYGYTF

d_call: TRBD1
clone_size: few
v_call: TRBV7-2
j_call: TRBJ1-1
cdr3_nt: TGTGCCAGCAGCTCTGGACAGGGCCGCACTGAAGCTTTCTTT
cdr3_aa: CASSSGQGRTEAFF

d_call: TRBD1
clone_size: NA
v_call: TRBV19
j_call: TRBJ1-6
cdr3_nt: TGTGCCAGTAGTGTTCAGGGGGCTGATTCACCCCTCCACTTT
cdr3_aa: CASSVQGADSPLHF

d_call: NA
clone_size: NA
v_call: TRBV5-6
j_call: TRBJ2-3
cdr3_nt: TGTGCCAGCAGCTCCGGTACCACAGATACGCAGTATTTT
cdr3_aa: CASSSGTTDTQYF

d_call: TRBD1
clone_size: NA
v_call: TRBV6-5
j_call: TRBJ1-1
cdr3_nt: TGTGCCAGCAGTCGACAGGGTCTAACTGAAGCTTTCTTT
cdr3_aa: CASSRQGLTEAFF

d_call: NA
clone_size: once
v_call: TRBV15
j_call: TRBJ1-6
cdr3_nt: TGTGCCACCAGCAGAGATCTCGGGGATAATTCACCCCTCCACTTT
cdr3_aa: CATSRDLGDNSPLHF

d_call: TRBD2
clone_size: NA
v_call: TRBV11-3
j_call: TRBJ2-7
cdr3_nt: TGTGCCAGCAGCTTAGATTCTCCAGCGGGAGAGAAATTAGTTAACGAGCAGTACTTC
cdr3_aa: CASSLDSPAGEKLVNEQYF

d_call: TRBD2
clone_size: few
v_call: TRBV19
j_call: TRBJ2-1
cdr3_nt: TGTGCCAGTAGACTACTAGCGGGAGGAGATGAGCAGTTCTTC
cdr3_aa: CASRLLAGGDEQFF

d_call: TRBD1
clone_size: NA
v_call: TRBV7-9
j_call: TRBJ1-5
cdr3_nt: TGTGCCAGCCAGGGACAGGGGACTGTTAATCAGCCCCAGCATTTT
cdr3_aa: CASQGQGTVNQPQHF

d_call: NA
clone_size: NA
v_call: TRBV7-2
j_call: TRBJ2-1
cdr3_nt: TGTGCCAGCAGCATTCAAGGGCCCTACAATGAGCAGTTCTTC
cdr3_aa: CASSIQGPYNEQFF

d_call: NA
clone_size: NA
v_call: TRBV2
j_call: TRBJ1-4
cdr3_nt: TGTGCCAGCAGTGTCCGGGGCGAAAAACTGTTTTTT
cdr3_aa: CASSVRGEKLFF

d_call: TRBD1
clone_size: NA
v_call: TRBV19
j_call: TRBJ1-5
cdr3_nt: TGTGCCAGTAGGGGGACAGGGATTCTTCAGCCCCAGCATTTT
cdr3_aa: CASRGTGILQPQHF

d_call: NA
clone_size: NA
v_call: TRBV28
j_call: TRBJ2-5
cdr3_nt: TGTGCCAGCAGTGAAAACCGGGACACACGCGAGACCCAGTACTTC
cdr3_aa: CASSENRDTRETQYF

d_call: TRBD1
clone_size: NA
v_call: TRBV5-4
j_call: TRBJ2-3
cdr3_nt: TGTGCCAGCAGCTTGGGGACAGGGGGCGTAGATACGCAGTATTTT
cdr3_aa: CASSLGTGGVDTQYF

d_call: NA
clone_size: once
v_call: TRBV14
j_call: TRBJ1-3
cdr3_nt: TGTGCCAGCAGCCACCGGGCCCCTGGAAACACCATATATTTT
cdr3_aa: CASSHRAPGNTIYF

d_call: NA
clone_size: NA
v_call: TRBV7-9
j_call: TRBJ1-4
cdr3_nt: TGTGCCAGCAGCCCTCCCCTCGGACTAGCAACTAATGAAAAACTGTTTTTT
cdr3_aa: CASSPPLGLATNEKLFF

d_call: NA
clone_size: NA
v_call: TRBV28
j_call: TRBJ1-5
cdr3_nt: TGTGCCAGCAGCACTCCTGGGGGGACATCCCGCAATCAGCCCCAGCATTTT
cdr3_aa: CASSTPGGTSRNQPQHF

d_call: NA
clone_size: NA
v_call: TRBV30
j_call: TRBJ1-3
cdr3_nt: TGTGCCTGGAGTCTGGGGGCAGCTGGAAACACCATATATTTT
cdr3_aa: CAWSLGAAGNTIYF

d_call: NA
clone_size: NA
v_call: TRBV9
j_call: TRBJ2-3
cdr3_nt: TGTGCCAGCAGTTCCCCGGACGGTACGCAGTATTTT
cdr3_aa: CASSSPDGTQYF

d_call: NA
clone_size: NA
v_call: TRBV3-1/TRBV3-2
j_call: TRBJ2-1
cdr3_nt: TGTGCCAGCAGCGTCCTGGGTAGAGATGAGCAGTTCTTC
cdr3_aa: CASSVLGRDEQFF

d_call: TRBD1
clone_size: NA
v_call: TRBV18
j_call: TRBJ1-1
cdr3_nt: TGTGCCAGCTCACCATTGCCGGCAGGGGGCGCGAGTTTCCCTGAAGCTTTCTTT
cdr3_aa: CASSPLPAGGASFPEAFF

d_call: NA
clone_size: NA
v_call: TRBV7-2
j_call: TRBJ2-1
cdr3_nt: TGTGCCAGCAGCCTGGGACCCTGGGATGAGCAGTTCTTC
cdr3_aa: CASSLGPWDEQFF

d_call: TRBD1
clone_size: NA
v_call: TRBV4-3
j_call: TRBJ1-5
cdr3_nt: TGCGCCAGCAGCCAAGATCTACAGGGGGGACACATCAATCAGCCCCAGCATTTT
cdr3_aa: CASSQDLQGGHINQPQHF

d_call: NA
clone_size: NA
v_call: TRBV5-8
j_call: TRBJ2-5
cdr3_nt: TGTGCCAGCAGCTTGGCGCAAGGAGGCCCAGAGACCCAGTACTTC
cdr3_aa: CASSLAQGGPETQYF

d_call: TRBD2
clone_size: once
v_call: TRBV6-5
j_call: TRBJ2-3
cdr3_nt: TGTGCCAGCAGGGTAGCGGGGGCCACAGATACGCAGTATTTT
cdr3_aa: CASRVAGATDTQYF

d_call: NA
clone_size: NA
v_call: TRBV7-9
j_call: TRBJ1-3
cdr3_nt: TGTGCCAGCAGCCCAAGACCCCCTGGGGACTCTGGAAACACCATATATTTT
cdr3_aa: CASSPRPPGDSGNTIYF

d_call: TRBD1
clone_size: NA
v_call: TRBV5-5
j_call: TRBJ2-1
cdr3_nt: TGTGCCAGCAGCTTACTGCCGGGACAGGGGGCCAATGAGCAGTTCTTC
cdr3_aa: CASSLLPGQGANEQFF

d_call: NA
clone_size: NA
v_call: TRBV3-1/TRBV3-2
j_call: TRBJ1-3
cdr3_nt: TGTGCCAGCAGCCAAGATTTAGGCTCTGGAAACACCATATATTTT
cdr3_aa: CASSQDLGSGNTIYF

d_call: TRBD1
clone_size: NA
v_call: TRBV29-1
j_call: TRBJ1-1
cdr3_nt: TGCAGCGTTGAAGGGGACAGGGGGACTGAAGCTTTCTTT
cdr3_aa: CSVEGDRGTEAFF

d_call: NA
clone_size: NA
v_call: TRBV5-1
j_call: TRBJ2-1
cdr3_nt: TGCGCCAGCAGAGAAGATATGGGCCCTGAGCAGTTCTTC
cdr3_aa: CASREDMGPEQFF

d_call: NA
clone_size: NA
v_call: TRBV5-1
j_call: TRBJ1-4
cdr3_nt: TGCGCCAGCAGGATAGGGACCCTAAATGAAAAACTGTTTTTT
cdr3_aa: CASRIGTLNEKLFF

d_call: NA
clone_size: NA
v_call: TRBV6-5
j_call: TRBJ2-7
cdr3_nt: TGTGCCAGCAGTTACGATCACGGAGCCTACGAGCAGTACTTC
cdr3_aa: CASSYDHGAYEQYF

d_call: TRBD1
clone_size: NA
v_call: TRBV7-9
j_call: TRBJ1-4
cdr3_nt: TGTGCCAGCAAGAGACAGGGGGCCCTCGGGGAAAAACTGTTTTTT
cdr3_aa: CASKRQGALGEKLFF

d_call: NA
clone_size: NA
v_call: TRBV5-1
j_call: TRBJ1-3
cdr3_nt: TGCGCCAGCAGCTTGGTTGGTAGCTCTGGAAACACCATATATTTT
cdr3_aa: CASSLVGSSGNTIYF

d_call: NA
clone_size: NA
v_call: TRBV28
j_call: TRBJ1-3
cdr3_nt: TGTGCCAGCAGTTTAGGCAGGGCCTACACCATATATTTT
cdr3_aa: CASSLGRAYTIYF

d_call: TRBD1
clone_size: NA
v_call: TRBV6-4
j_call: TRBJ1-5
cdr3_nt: TGTGCCAGCAGTGCCCAGGGGGGGTACAATCAGCCCCAGCATTTT
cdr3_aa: CASSAQGGYNQPQHF

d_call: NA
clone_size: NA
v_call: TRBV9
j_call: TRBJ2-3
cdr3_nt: TGTGCCAGCACCAGACAACTCCTTAGCACAGATACGCAGTATTTT
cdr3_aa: CASTRQLLSTDTQYF

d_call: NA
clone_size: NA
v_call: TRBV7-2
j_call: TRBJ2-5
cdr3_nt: TGTGCCAGCAGCTTCGACCGCCAAGAGACCCAGTACTTC
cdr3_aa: CASSFDRQETQYF

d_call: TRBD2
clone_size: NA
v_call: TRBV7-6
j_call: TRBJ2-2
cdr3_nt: TGTGCCAGCGAACTAGCGACCGGGGAGCTGTTTTTT
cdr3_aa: CASELATGELFF

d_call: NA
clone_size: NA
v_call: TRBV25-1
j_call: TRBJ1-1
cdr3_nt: TGTGCCAGCAGTGAACAGGATAGTACTGAAGCTTTCTTT
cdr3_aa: CASSEQDSTEAFF

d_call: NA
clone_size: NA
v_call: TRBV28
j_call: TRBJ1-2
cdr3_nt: TGTGCCAGCCTGACCCCCGCTCCAGGCTATTATGGCTACACCTTC
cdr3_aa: CASLTPAPGYYGYTF

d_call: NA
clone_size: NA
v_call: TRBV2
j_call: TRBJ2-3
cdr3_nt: TGTGCCAGCAGGGCAGGGTCAGATACGCAGTATTTT
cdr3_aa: CASRAGSDTQYF

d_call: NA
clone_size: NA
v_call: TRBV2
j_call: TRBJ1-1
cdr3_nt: TGTGCCAGCGATAGGGGAATGAACACTGAAGCTTTCTTT
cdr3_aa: CASDRGMNTEAFF

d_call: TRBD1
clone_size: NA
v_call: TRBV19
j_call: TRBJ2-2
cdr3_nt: TGTGCCAGTAGTATAGGACAGGGGGGTCGCACCGGGGAGCTGTTTTTT
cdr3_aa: CASSIGQGGRTGELFF

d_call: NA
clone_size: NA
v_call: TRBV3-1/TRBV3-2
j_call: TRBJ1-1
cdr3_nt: TGTGCCAGCAGCCATATAACAGAGCGGGGGAACACTGAAGCTTTCTTT
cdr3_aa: CASSHITERGNTEAFF

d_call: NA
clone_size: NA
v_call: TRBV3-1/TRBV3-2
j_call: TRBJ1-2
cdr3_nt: TGTGCCAGCAGCCAAGATTCCTATGGCTACACCTTC
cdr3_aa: CASSQDSYGYTF

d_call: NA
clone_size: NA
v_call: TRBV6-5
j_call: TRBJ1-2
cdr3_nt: TGTGCCAGCAGCGACAGGCTCAAGTCTACCTTC
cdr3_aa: CASSDRLKSTF

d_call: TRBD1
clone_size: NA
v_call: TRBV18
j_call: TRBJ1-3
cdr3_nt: TGTGCCAGCTCGCCACAGGGGGCCTCTGGAAACACCATATATTTT
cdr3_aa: CASSPQGASGNTIYF

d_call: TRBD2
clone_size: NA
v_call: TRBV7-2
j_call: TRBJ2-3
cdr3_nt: TGTGCCAGCAGGTTAGCGGGGGGGAGCACAGATACGCAGTATTTT
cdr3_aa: CASRLAGGSTDTQYF

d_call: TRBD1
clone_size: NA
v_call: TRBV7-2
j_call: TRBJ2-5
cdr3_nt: TGTGCCAGCAGCTTGGGACAGCAAGAGACCCAGTACTTC
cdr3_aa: CASSLGQQETQYF

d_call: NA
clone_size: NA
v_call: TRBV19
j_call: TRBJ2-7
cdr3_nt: TGTGCCAGTAGTATCAGTACGGGGGCCTACGAGCAGTACTTC
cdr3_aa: CASSISTGAYEQYF

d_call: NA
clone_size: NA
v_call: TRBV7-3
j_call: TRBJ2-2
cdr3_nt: TGTGCCAGCAGCCCCGTGAGGGGTCCGGGAACCGGGGAGCTGTTTTTT
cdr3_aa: CASSPVRGPGTGELFF

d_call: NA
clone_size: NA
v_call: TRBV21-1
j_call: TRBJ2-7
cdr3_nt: TGTGCCAGCAGCAAAGCCCGGATTTACGAGCAGTACTTC
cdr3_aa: CASSKARIYEQYF